The clone carrying this TCR beta chain was seen only a few times. The antigen remains unidentified. These data are taken from a study of OX40 agonist ivuxolimab in advanced cancers. Study context: It was permissible to have had prior anti-PD-1, anti-PD-L1 or anti-CTLA-4 therapy, and around 41% had some. Three dose-escalation patients had partial responses: one with hepatocellular carcinoma and two with cutaneous melanoma.

Notes on the study in general: The study found that CD8+ T cells averaged more expanded clones than CD4+.

Germline V gene lookup returns CDR1 MNHNS and CDR2 SASEGT. This CDR3 has 14 residues. Trimming took 8 bases from V and 5 from J; bases not matched to a gene: 7. The method was immunoSEQ multiplex PCR; TCRdb's version includes in-frame clones alone and lacks a portion of them. The sample lists 45,000 to 65,000 clones; more than 70% were seen once. The sequence was collected from an adult with an advanced solid tumor such as melanoma, head and neck, liver or kidney cancer. The source was CD4+ or CD8+ T cells sorted from blood, collected in a trial of the OX40 agonist ivuxolimab. The J gene is TRBJ1-5, the V gene TRBV6-1; 9 nucleotides align to TRBD1. Here the CDR3 DNA reads TGTGCCAGCCTTACCGGGACAGGGTATCAGCCCCAGCATTTT. Protein product: CASLTGTGYQPQHF.